The rows below give T cell receptor beta chains drawn from one sample of a study of a mutant IDH1 vaccine in newly diagnosed glioma. Method: immunoSEQ multiplex PCR; TCRdb's copy keeps in-frame clones and lacks some. The data contain more than 20,000 clones, roughly four fifths of them seen just once; the ten biggest clones take up roughly 13%. The antigens of these receptors remain unknown. The sample was PBMCs, taken from a glioma patient whose treatment included an IDH1 peptide vaccine. The receptors come from a man aged 25 to 45 with glioma. Both conserved end residues are part of each CDR3. Fields, in order: D gene, V gene, clone size, J gene, CDR3 DNA, CDR3 protein. A D gene is named only where the DNA matches it firmly. Only some rows state a clone size, as once, few, many or a class for expanded clones.

d_gene: .
v_gene: TRBV7-9
abundance: .
j_gene: TRBJ1-1
CDR3nt: TGTGCCAGCGAAATCCTAGGTGGCACTGAAGCTTTCTTT
CDR3aa: CASEILGGTEAFF

d_gene: TRBD1
v_gene: TRBV6-4
abundance: .
j_gene: TRBJ1-2
CDR3nt: TGTGCCAGCAGTGACCGGGACAGGGGACCCGATGGCTACACCTTC
CDR3aa: CASSDRDRGPDGYTF

d_gene: .
v_gene: TRBV5-1
abundance: few
j_gene: TRBJ1-1
CDR3nt: TGCGCCAGCAGCGTGACGGTGAACACTGAAGCTTTCTTT
CDR3aa: CASSVTVNTEAFF

d_gene: TRBD2
v_gene: TRBV19
abundance: .
j_gene: TRBJ2-5
CDR3nt: TGTGCCAGCGCCCCGGCGGGAGGGCTGGGAGAGACCCAGTACTTC
CDR3aa: CASAPAGGLGETQYF

d_gene: .
v_gene: TRBV29-1
abundance: .
j_gene: TRBJ2-2
CDR3nt: TGCAGCGTTCAAGACAGTAACCCCGGGGAGCTGTTTTTT
CDR3aa: CSVQDSNPGELFF

d_gene: .
v_gene: TRBV5-6
abundance: .
j_gene: TRBJ2-7
CDR3nt: TGTGCCAGCAGCTTGGAGGTTCGAACGGGCGAGCAGTACTTC
CDR3aa: CASSLEVRTGEQYF

d_gene: .
v_gene: TRBV20-1
abundance: .
j_gene: TRBJ1-3
CDR3nt: TGCAGTGCCCCAGGGGGAAACACCATATATTTT
CDR3aa: CSAPGGNTIYF

d_gene: .
v_gene: TRBV5-6
abundance: .
j_gene: TRBJ2-7
CDR3nt: TGTGCCAGCAGCTTGTGGGTTATCCCCTACGAGCAGTACTTC
CDR3aa: CASSLWVIPYEQYF

d_gene: .
v_gene: TRBV6-1
abundance: .
j_gene: TRBJ2-7
CDR3nt: TGTGCCAGCAGGCACAGGATCGACGAGCAGTACTTC
CDR3aa: CASRHRIDEQYF

d_gene: .
v_gene: TRBV15
abundance: once
j_gene: TRBJ2-7
CDR3nt: TGTGCCACCAGCAGAGATTCCGGTTACGAGCAGTACTTC
CDR3aa: CATSRDSGYEQYF

d_gene: TRBD2
v_gene: TRBV5-6
abundance: .
j_gene: TRBJ2-2
CDR3nt: TGTGCCAGCAGCCGAGAGGGACTAGCGGATCCCGGGGAGCTGTTTTTT
CDR3aa: CASSREGLADPGELFF

d_gene: .
v_gene: TRBV19
abundance: .
j_gene: TRBJ2-5
CDR3nt: TGTGCCAGTAGAGCTTCAGGGGCCAACCAAGAGACCCAGTACTTC
CDR3aa: CASRASGANQETQYF

d_gene: .
v_gene: TRBV30
abundance: .
j_gene: TRBJ2-1
CDR3nt: TGTGCCTGGAGTGTAGGGGCGCCATACAATGAGCAGTTCTTC
CDR3aa: CAWSVGAPYNEQFF

d_gene: .
v_gene: TRBV6-5
abundance: few
j_gene: TRBJ1-1
CDR3nt: TGTGCCAGCAGATGGACGGGGAACACTGAAGCTTTCTTT
CDR3aa: CASRWTGNTEAFF

d_gene: .
v_gene: TRBV7-9
abundance: .
j_gene: TRBJ1-2
CDR3nt: TGTGCCAGCAGCCACCTCCCGGGGGCTAACTATGGCTACACCTTC
CDR3aa: CASSHLPGANYGYTF

d_gene: .
v_gene: TRBV6-1
abundance: .
j_gene: TRBJ2-3
CDR3nt: TGTGCCAGCAGTGACGGCAGTTACGCAGATACGCAGTATTTT
CDR3aa: CASSDGSYADTQYF

d_gene: .
v_gene: TRBV27
abundance: .
j_gene: TRBJ1-5
CDR3nt: TGTGCCAGCAGTTCCCGGGACTATAGCAATCAGCCCCAGCATTTT
CDR3aa: CASSSRDYSNQPQHF

d_gene: TRBD2
v_gene: TRBV4-1
abundance: .
j_gene: TRBJ2-3
CDR3nt: TGCGCCAGCAGCTCTCAGGCTAGCGGGAGAAAGGGAGATACGCAGTATTTT
CDR3aa: CASSSQASGRKGDTQYF

d_gene: .
v_gene: TRBV2
abundance: few
j_gene: TRBJ2-7
CDR3nt: TGTGCCAGCAGTGCGTATCGGGACGGTGCCTACGAGCAGTACTTC
CDR3aa: CASSAYRDGAYEQYF

d_gene: TRBD1
v_gene: TRBV30
abundance: .
j_gene: TRBJ1-4
CDR3nt: TGTGCCTGGAGGACCACAGGGGCCGAAAAACTGTTTTTT
CDR3aa: CAWRTTGAEKLFF

d_gene: TRBD2
v_gene: TRBV5-6
abundance: .
j_gene: TRBJ2-7
CDR3nt: TGTGCCAGCAGCTTGTTTCGGGCGGGAGCAGGGTCCGAGCAGTACTTC
CDR3aa: CASSLFRAGAGSEQYF

d_gene: .
v_gene: TRBV27
abundance: once
j_gene: TRBJ1-1
CDR3nt: TGTGCCAGCAGGGGCCTCATGAACACTGAAGCTTTCTTT
CDR3aa: CASRGLMNTEAFF

d_gene: .
v_gene: TRBV27
abundance: .
j_gene: TRBJ1-2
CDR3nt: TGTGCCAGCAGCGCCTTCGGACAGCTTTTAATAGATGGCTACACCTTC
CDR3aa: CASSAFGQLLIDGYTF

d_gene: .
v_gene: TRBV5-1
abundance: once
j_gene: TRBJ1-2
CDR3nt: TGCGCCAGCAGCTTGGACAGCTCTAACTATGGCTACACCTTC
CDR3aa: CASSLDSSNYGYTF

d_gene: TRBD2
v_gene: TRBV5-1
abundance: .
j_gene: TRBJ2-5
CDR3nt: TGCGCCAGCAGCTTTAGAAGGGGTCTAGCGGGGGCGGAGGAGACCCAGTACTTC
CDR3aa: CASSFRRGLAGAEETQYF